These T cell receptor beta chains were read from a single sample in a study of cytomegalovirus exposure and HLA in healthy donors. The assay was immunoSEQ multiplex PCR, and TCRdb's table has in-frame clones only and misses some. The table records about 150,000 clones, about nine tenths of them present only once. Specimen: PBMCs. The receptors stem from a woman in her twenties or thirties in good health and CMV-seropositive. The CDR3 runs from the conserved cysteine through the conserved F or W. The order of the fields is D gene, J gene, V gene, clone size, CDR3 DNA, CDR3 protein. A D gene is named only where the DNA matches it firmly. Clone size is given for some rows only: seen once, a few or many times, or a class if the clone is expanded.

d_call: TRBD1
j_call: TRBJ1-1
v_call: TRBV2
clone_size: once
cdr3_nt: TGTGCCACCCTAGACAGGGGATTGACTGAAGCTTTCTTT
cdr3_aa: CATLDRGLTEAFF

d_call: .
j_call: TRBJ2-7
v_call: TRBV29-1
clone_size: .
cdr3_nt: TGCAGCGTTGCCACTCTGACAGACTACGAGCAGTACTTC
cdr3_aa: CSVATLTDYEQYF

d_call: .
j_call: TRBJ2-7
v_call: TRBV2
clone_size: .
cdr3_nt: TGTGCCAGCAGTTGGGACTCCTACTACGAGCAGTACTTC
cdr3_aa: CASSWDSYYEQYF

d_call: TRBD1
j_call: TRBJ1-5
v_call: TRBV5-8
clone_size: .
cdr3_nt: TGTGCCAGCAGGGAGCCGGGACAGTTGAATCGGCCCCAGCATTTT
cdr3_aa: CASREPGQLNRPQHF

d_call: TRBD2
j_call: TRBJ2-1
v_call: TRBV27
clone_size: .
cdr3_nt: TGTGCCAGCAGTTCCTTAGCGGGGGGGCCCTACAATGAGCAGTTCTTC
cdr3_aa: CASSSLAGGPYNEQFF

d_call: TRBD1
j_call: TRBJ2-5
v_call: TRBV7-8
clone_size: .
cdr3_nt: TGTGCCAGCAGCTGGGGGACAGGGGAGGAGACCCAGTACTTC
cdr3_aa: CASSWGTGEETQYF

d_call: .
j_call: TRBJ1-4
v_call: TRBV28
clone_size: .
cdr3_nt: TGTGCCAGCAGTTCCCCCCCCGGAGCAACTAATGAAAAACTGTTTTTT
cdr3_aa: CASSSPPGATNEKLFF

d_call: TRBD1
j_call: TRBJ2-1
v_call: TRBV6-6
clone_size: once
cdr3_nt: TGTGCCAGCAGTTACGAACGGACAGGGACGGCTGAGCAGTTCTTC
cdr3_aa: CASSYERTGTAEQFF

d_call: .
j_call: TRBJ1-5
v_call: TRBV18
clone_size: .
cdr3_nt: TGTGCCAGCTCACCGACTAGTCGGCATTTT
cdr3_aa: CASSPTSRHF

d_call: TRBD1
j_call: TRBJ2-7
v_call: TRBV28
clone_size: .
cdr3_nt: TGTGCCAGCAGCACTTACCCCGGACAGGGGAGCTCCTACGAGCAGTACTTC
cdr3_aa: CASSTYPGQGSSYEQYF

d_call: .
j_call: TRBJ2-7
v_call: TRBV19
clone_size: .
cdr3_nt: TGTGCCAGTAGCACCGGGCAGGGGGGATCCTACGAGCAGTACTTC
cdr3_aa: CASSTGQGGSYEQYF

d_call: .
j_call: TRBJ2-3
v_call: TRBV28
clone_size: .
cdr3_nt: TGTGCCAGCAGGGGGCCCGACGCAGATACGCAGTATTTT
cdr3_aa: CASRGPDADTQYF

d_call: .
j_call: TRBJ2-1
v_call: TRBV27
clone_size: .
cdr3_nt: TGTGCCAGCGGTCTTAGCGTGGAATACAATGAGCAGTTCTTC
cdr3_aa: CASGLSVEYNEQFF

d_call: TRBD1
j_call: TRBJ2-1
v_call: TRBV28
clone_size: .
cdr3_nt: TGTGCCAGCAGTTTATTCCCAGGGGGCTCCAAAAATGAGCAGTTCTTC
cdr3_aa: CASSLFPGGSKNEQFF

d_call: TRBD1
j_call: TRBJ2-5
v_call: TRBV5-8
clone_size: .
cdr3_nt: TGTGCCAGCAGCTTACCAGGGGGCGCAGAGGAGACCCAGTACTTC
cdr3_aa: CASSLPGGAEETQYF

d_call: .
j_call: TRBJ1-5
v_call: TRBV15
clone_size: .
cdr3_nt: TGTGCCACCAGCACCCTTACAGGGAAGCCCCAGCATTTT
cdr3_aa: CATSTLTGKPQHF

d_call: .
j_call: TRBJ2-7
v_call: TRBV18
clone_size: .
cdr3_nt: TGTGCCAGCTCGAATCAGGGCAGATCCTACGAGCAGTACTTC
cdr3_aa: CASSNQGRSYEQYF

d_call: TRBD1
j_call: TRBJ1-1
v_call: TRBV11-2
clone_size: once
cdr3_nt: TGTGCCAGCAGCTCCCCGACAGGGTTAATGAACACTGAAGCTTTCTTT
cdr3_aa: CASSSPTGLMNTEAFF

d_call: TRBD1
j_call: TRBJ2-5
v_call: TRBV18
clone_size: .
cdr3_nt: TGTGCCAGCTCATCACAAACAGGGGCCCAAGAGACCCAGTACTTC
cdr3_aa: CASSSQTGAQETQYF

d_call: TRBD1
j_call: TRBJ1-5
v_call: TRBV28
clone_size: .
cdr3_nt: TGTGCCAGCAGTTTCTCCGGGACAGGGGTCCAGCCCCAGCATTTT
cdr3_aa: CASSFSGTGVQPQHF

d_call: TRBD1
j_call: TRBJ2-5
v_call: TRBV7-9
clone_size: .
cdr3_nt: TGTGCCAGCACCAGGGACAGGGAGTGGGAGACCCAGTACTTC
cdr3_aa: CASTRDREWETQYF

d_call: TRBD2
j_call: TRBJ2-1
v_call: TRBV2
clone_size: .
cdr3_nt: TGTGCCAGCAGACGATCTAGCGGGGGCTCCTACAATGAGCAGTTCTTC
cdr3_aa: CASRRSSGGSYNEQFF

d_call: TRBD2
j_call: TRBJ2-4
v_call: TRBV2
clone_size: .
cdr3_nt: TGTGCCAGCATCAAGGCGGGAGCTAACATTCAGTACTTC
cdr3_aa: CASIKAGANIQYF

d_call: TRBD1
j_call: TRBJ1-2
v_call: TRBV5-1
clone_size: .
cdr3_nt: TGCGCCAGCAGCCCGGGACAGGGCACTTATGGCTACACCTTC
cdr3_aa: CASSPGQGTYGYTF

d_call: .
j_call: TRBJ1-1
v_call: TRBV7-8
clone_size: .
cdr3_nt: TGTGCCAGCAGCTTCGGGGAAAACACTGAAGCTTTCTTT
cdr3_aa: CASSFGENTEAFF

d_call: TRBD2
j_call: TRBJ2-1
v_call: TRBV5-1
clone_size: .
cdr3_nt: TGCGCCAGCAGCTCCCAGCGGGAGATCTCCTACAATGAGCAGTTCTTC
cdr3_aa: CASSSQREISYNEQFF

d_call: .
j_call: TRBJ2-1
v_call: TRBV27
clone_size: once
cdr3_nt: TGTGCCAGCTCACCTAAGGGGGGGGGCTACAATGAGCAGTTCTTC
cdr3_aa: CASSPKGGGYNEQFF

d_call: .
j_call: TRBJ2-7
v_call: TRBV5-6
clone_size: .
cdr3_nt: TGTGCCAGCAGCTTGGAGCCCTACGAGCAGTACTTC
cdr3_aa: CASSLEPYEQYF

d_call: TRBD1
j_call: TRBJ2-3
v_call: TRBV4-1
clone_size: few
cdr3_nt: TGCGCCAGCAGCCGTGGGACAGGGGGCGACGATACGCAGTATTTT
cdr3_aa: CASSRGTGGDDTQYF

d_call: TRBD2
j_call: TRBJ2-2
v_call: TRBV28
clone_size: .
cdr3_nt: TGTGCCAGCAACAAGGCCGGGAGGAAAGCCGGGGAGCTGTTTTTT
cdr3_aa: CASNKAGRKAGELFF

d_call: .
j_call: TRBJ2-1
v_call: TRBV6-6
clone_size: .
cdr3_nt: TGTGCCAGCAGTCCGTCGCAGGCCAATGAGCAGTTCTTC
cdr3_aa: CASSPSQANEQFF

d_call: .
j_call: TRBJ2-7
v_call: TRBV7-9
clone_size: .
cdr3_nt: TGTGCCAGCAGCAGAGGGACCTACGAGCAGTACTTC
cdr3_aa: CASSRGTYEQYF

d_call: .
j_call: TRBJ1-2
v_call: TRBV15
clone_size: .
cdr3_nt: TGTGCCACCAGCGAAGGGGGCTATGGCTACACCTTC
cdr3_aa: CATSEGGYGYTF

d_call: .
j_call: TRBJ2-7
v_call: TRBV19
clone_size: once
cdr3_nt: TGTGCCAGTAGTATAGGTCTGACAGTTTCCTACGAGCAGTACTTC
cdr3_aa: CASSIGLTVSYEQYF

d_call: .
j_call: TRBJ2-7
v_call: TRBV7-9
clone_size: .
cdr3_nt: TGTGCCAGCAGCTTAAGTGCGGGACGGACCTTGCTCGAGCAGTACTTC
cdr3_aa: CASSLSAGRTLLEQYF

d_call: TRBD1
j_call: TRBJ2-6
v_call: TRBV15
clone_size: .
cdr3_nt: TGTGCCACCAGCAGAGAACCGGGACAGGGTTCTGGGGCCAACGTCCTGACTTTC
cdr3_aa: CATSREPGQGSGANVLTF

d_call: .
j_call: TRBJ2-1
v_call: TRBV2
clone_size: .
cdr3_nt: TGTGCCAGCAGCCGCGGTAATGAGCAGTTCTTC
cdr3_aa: CASSRGNEQFF